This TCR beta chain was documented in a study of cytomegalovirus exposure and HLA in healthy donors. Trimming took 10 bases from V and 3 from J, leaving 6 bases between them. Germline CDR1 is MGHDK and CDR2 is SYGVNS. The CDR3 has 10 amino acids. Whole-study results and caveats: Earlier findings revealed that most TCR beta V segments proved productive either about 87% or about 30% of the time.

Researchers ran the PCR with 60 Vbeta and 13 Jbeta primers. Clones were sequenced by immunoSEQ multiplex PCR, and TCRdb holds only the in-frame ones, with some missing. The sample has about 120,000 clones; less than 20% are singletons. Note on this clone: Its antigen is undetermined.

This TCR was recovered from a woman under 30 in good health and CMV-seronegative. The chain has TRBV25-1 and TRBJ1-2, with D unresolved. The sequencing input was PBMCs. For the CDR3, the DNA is TGTGCCACCTATTACTATGGCTACACCTTC. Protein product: CATYYYGYTF.